These 22 T cell receptor beta chains were all obtained from the same sample, sequenced in a study of T-cell memory formation after mild COVID-19. TCRdb passed the 5' RACE reads through MiXCR, listing each CDR3 protein once. Of some 410,000 distinct CDR3 sequences listed, about 22% are singletons. The specimen was PBMCs or a T cell subset sorted from them (not recorded which). The receptors shown here come from an adult woman who had mild COVID-19 (a few samples of this study predate the infection). Cell type and time point are not known.

This clonotype was recorded many times. The genes are TRBV27 and TRBJ2-1, with D possibly TRBD2 on 6 matching bases. CDR1 MNHEY and CDR2 SMNVEV come from the germline V gene (reference sequence). CDR3 size: 12 residues. V was shortened by 9 bases and J by 4 bases, with 10 bases between the two germline ends. The CDR3: CASGRGYNEQFF. In DNA form, the CDR3 reads TGTGCCAGTGGCCGGGGGTACAATGAGCAGTTCTTC.

This clonotype was picked up a small number of times. The chain joins TRBV9 to TRBJ2-3, with D hard to call. The V gene's germline CDR1 is SGDLS and CDR2 YYNGEE. Trimming removed 0 bases at V and 1 base at J, with 6 bases between. The length of the CDR3 is 14 residues. In DNA form, the CDR3 reads TGTGCCAGCAGCGTAGGACAAGGCACAGATACGCAGTATTTT. This codes for CASSVGQGTDTQYF.

This clonotype has only a few counts. This chain uses TRBV7-8 with TRBJ2-3, with TRBD1 identical over 7 bases. Trimming took 1 base from V and 7 from J; bases not matched to a gene: 17. Germline V gene sequence: CDR1 SGHVS, CDR2 FQNEAQ. The CDR3 covers 18 residues. In DNA form, the CDR3 reads TGTGCCAGCAGCTTAGAGTACGGATCCGGGACAGACCATTATACGCAGTATTTT. This sequence encodes CASSLEYGSGTDHYTQYF.

This sequence joins TRBV6-5 and TRBJ1-2; TRBD1 matches at 7 bases. V gave up 3 bases and J gave up 3 bases; unmatched junction bases: 4. CDR3 size: 14 residues. From germline, CDR1 is MNHEY and CDR2 SVGAGI. For the CDR3, the DNA is TGTGCCAGCAGTTATGGCAGGGGGGACTATGGCTACACCTTC. Protein sequence: CASSYGRGDYGYTF.

The chain employs TRBV5-1 and TRBJ1-1; D is unclear. V was clipped by 2 bases and J by 6 bases, with 14 bases between them. CDR1 is SGHRS, CDR2 YFSETQ, per germline. The CDR3 spans 14 residues. The CDR3 nucleotides are TGCGCCAGCAGCTTATCCGAAGGATATCCTGAAGCTTTCTTT. It translates to CASSLSEGYPEAFF.

A few counts support this clonotype. The chain joins TRBV7-3 to TRBJ2-1; D is possibly TRBD1 (6 bases). This CDR3 comprises 15 residues. With 5 bases removed from V and 6 bases from J, the gap between germline ends came to 17 bases. Germline-derived CDR1 and CDR2 are SGHTA and FQGTGA. The CDR3 DNA reads TGTGCCAGCAGCGACAACAGGGTAAGGATCAATGAGCAGTTCTTC. It is translated as CASSDNRVRINEQFF.

This clonotype has more than one count but fewer than ten. This chain joins TRBV5-1 and TRBJ2-7; a possible D gene is TRBD2 (6 bases). The V end lost 0 bases, the J end lost 3 bases, and 10 bases lay between the germline ends. Germline-derived CDR1 and CDR2 are SGHRS and YFSETQ. The CDR3 consists of 14 residues. The CDR3 loop is CASSLDPGGYEQYF. CDR3 DNA sequence: TGCGCCAGCAGCTTGGACCCCGGGGGCTACGAGCAGTACTTC. Combining the CDR3 with reference TRBV5-1 and TRBJ2-7 gives the whole variable domain KAGVTQTPRYLIKTRGQQVTLSCSPISGHRSVSWYQQTPGQGLQFLFEYFSETQRNKGNFPGRFSGRQFSNSRSEMNVSTLELGDSALYLCASSLDPGGYEQYFGPGTRLTVT.

The genes are TRBV4-1 and TRBJ2-7; tentative D call: TRBD2 (5 bases). This CDR3 region has 16 residues. V lost 0 bases and J lost 2, with 14 bases in between. CDR1 and CDR2 (germline): MGHRA, YSYEKL. The CDR3 here is CASSQETLAPTYEQYF. The CDR3 DNA sequence: TGCGCCAGCAGCCAAGAGACTCTAGCTCCCACCTACGAGCAGTACTTC.

The CDR3 DNA follows: TGTGCCAGCAGCTTCTTCCAGGGAAGCTACGAGCAGTACTTC. It translates to CASSFFQGSYEQYF. The rearrangement joins TRBV7-2 to TRBJ2-7, with TRBD1 as a possible D gene (5 bases). The V end was cut by 3 bases, the J end by 3 bases, with 12 bases between. Germline CDR1 SGHTA, CDR2 FQGNSA. This CDR3 is built from 14 residues.

This clonotype was seen more than once but under ten times. This chain joins TRBV7-9 and TRBJ2-4; possibly TRBD1 for D (5 bases). This CDR3 comprises 12 residues. Per the germline V gene, CDR1 is SEHNR and CDR2 is FQNEAQ (reference sequence). Trimming left V 1 base short and J 12 bases short, with 10 bases between. CDR3 protein: CASSLGQGTQYF. The CDR3 nucleotides are TGTGCCAGCAGCTTAGGGCAGGGTACTCAGTACTTC.

The sample holds many counts of this clonotype. The chain couples TRBV7-9 to TRBJ2-7; tentatively, D is TRBD2 (5 bases). CDR1 is SEHNR, CDR2 FQNEAQ, per germline (reference sequence). The CDR3 runs 13 residues. Trimming stripped 3 bases from V and 6 bases from J, with 12 bases between. The CDR3 sequence: CASSFDPRGEQYF. CDR3 DNA: TGTGCCAGCAGCTTTGATCCTCGGGGCGAGCAGTACTTC.

This chain joins TRBV6-5 and TRBJ2-5; unclear D gene. V was pared by 2 bases and J by 4 bases, with 11 bases between. The CDR3 consists of 14 residues. Germline V gene sequence: CDR1 MNHEY, CDR2 SVGAGI. The chain's CDR3 is CASSYGVPPETQYF. The CDR3 DNA reads TGTGCCAGCAGTTACGGGGTGCCCCCAGAGACCCAGTACTTC.

The chain recombines TRBV6-5 with TRBJ1-5; D remains unclear. This CDR3 spans 12 amino acids. Between the trimmed V and J ends, which lost 0 bases and 9 bases, there was a span of 6 bases. Looked up from germline, CDR1 is MNHEY and CDR2 is SVGAGI. The CDR3 DNA is TGTGCCAGCAGTTACTCAGGAGGGCCCCAGCATTTT. As protein: CASSYSGGPQHF.

The rearrangement uses TRBV7-2 and TRBJ2-7; a weak D match, TRBD2 (6 bases). CDR1 and CDR2 (germline): SGHTA, FQGNSA. V was shortened by 5 bases and J by 3 bases, with 17 bases between the two germline ends. This CDR3 contains 15 residues. The CDR3 region is CASSRAGSAGYEQYF. The CDR3 region has the DNA TGTGCCAGCAGCCGCGCCGGGAGCGCAGGCTACGAGCAGTACTTC.

The chain couples TRBV28 to TRBJ1-2, with D perhaps TRBD1 (5 bases). The CDR3 contains 21 residues. From germline, CDR1 is MDHEN and CDR2 SYDVKM. Between the trimmed V and J ends, which lost 2 bases and 8 bases, there was a span of 36 bases. This chain's CDR3 is CASSLGGDSSIALSLPRGYTF. In DNA form, the CDR3 reads TGTGCCAGCAGTTTAGGCGGAGACAGTAGCATCGCGTTGAGTTTGCCTCGAGGCTACACCTTC.

This clonotype was seen only a few times. This sequence joins TRBV11-3 and TRBJ1-2; weak D call: TRBD1 (5 bases). Trimming removed 2 bases from V and 7 bases from J, with 17 bases in between. Germline CDR1 reads SGHNT; CDR2 reads YENEEA. The CDR3 length is 15 residues. CDR3 sequence: CASSLSRTGGSGYTF. The CDR3, as DNA: TGTGCCAGCAGCTTATCTAGAACAGGCGGATCTGGCTACACCTTC.

The chain recombines TRBV6-6 with TRBJ2-7; 9 nucleotides agree with TRBD2. CDR3 size: 14 residues. Per germline, CDR1 MNHNY and CDR2 SVGAGI (reference sequence). Unmatched junction bases numbered 4, after V lost 6 bases and J lost 1 base. The CDR3 DNA follows: TGTGCCAGCAGAGTAGCGGGAGCGTCCTACGAGCAGTACTTC. This codes for CASRVAGASYEQYF.

This clonotype appeared many times. This chain joins TRBV7-6 and TRBJ1-3; 9 bases line up with TRBD1. The V gene's germline CDR1 is SGHVS and CDR2 FNYEAQ. The CDR3 has 14 amino acids. V lost 11 bases and J lost 4; bases outside the gene matches: 9. CDR3 DNA: TGTGCCTCCCGGACAGGGGTGGAAGGAAACACCATATATTTT. Protein: CASRTGVEGNTIYF.

The rearrangement links TRBV11-2 to TRBJ2-7; D not certain. Germline-derived CDR1 and CDR2 are SGHAT and FQNNGV. Trimming took off 2 bases at V and 3 bases at J, with 8 bases between the two ends. This CDR3 comprises 13 residues. Written as DNA, the CDR3 is TGTGCCAGCAGCTTATTTTCCGGCTACGAGCAGTACTTC. Translated, it gives CASSLFSGYEQYF.

The chain recombines TRBV4-3 with TRBJ1-2; 7 bases match TRBD1. CDR3 length equals 15 residues. Germline trimming cut 2 bases from V and 7 bases from J; bases unmatched to any gene: 10. Germline V gene sequence: CDR1 LGHNA, CDR2 YSLEER. DNA of the CDR3: TGCGCCAGCAGCCAACCGGGGGACAGCGTGGGTGGCTACACCTTC. Protein: CASSQPGDSVGGYTF.

V usage is TRBV12-3 or TRBV12-4 and J usage is TRBJ2-6, with 7 bases fitting TRBD1. The CDR3 runs 16 residues. Germline trimming cut 6 bases from V and 0 bases from J; bases unmatched to any gene: 5. CDR3 region: CASRGQTISGANVLTF. Written as DNA, the CDR3 is TGTGCCAGCAGGGGACAGACGATCTCTGGGGCCAACGTCCTGACTTTC.

The V and J genes are TRBV19 and TRBJ1-3; D gene ambiguous. V lost 9 bases and J 0 bases, leaving 12 bases between the germline ends. Germline V lookup: CDR1 LNHDA, CDR2 SQIVND (reference sequence). The CDR3 is 14 residues long. Written as DNA, the CDR3 is TGTGCCAGCAAGCGCACGGACTCTGGAAACACCATATATTTT. Residues: CASKRTDSGNTIYF.